These 8 T cell receptor beta chains originate from one sample sequenced in a study of T cell repertoires in cytomegalovirus infection (dated by TCRdb to about 2019). Taken with the paper, the label for treatment or condition translates to: in vitro stimulation with specific CMV peptide epitopes to enrich CMV-specific T cells. The sequencing machine was an Illumina HiSeq 1500. Using fastp trimming at Q25 and MiXCR clonotype assembly, TCRdb reanalyzed the public sequencing data and kept in-frame beta chains. Rows merge per CDR3 protein into single entries with the most common DNA and genes. The sample includes 750,000 to 900,000 distinct CDR3 sequences, with just under 30% observed a single time. Of the sample, around 12% falls within the top ten clones. For these receptors, no antigen is known. Material: cultured CD8+ T cells from PBMCs, obtained from culture after CMV antigen stimulation. The receptors come from a human donor in good health (CMV status not recorded). Some clones in this sample may be carry-over from other donors' samples.

The rearrangement links TRBV28 to TRBJ2-1; 9 bases match TRBD1. Trimming at V came to 3 bases and at J to 2 bases, leaving 8 bases not matched to a gene. The CDR3 runs 17 residues. From germline, CDR1 is MDHEN and CDR2 SYDVKM. The CDR3 DNA reads TGTGCCAGCAGTTTTAACTCGGGACAGGGACCCTACAATGAGCAGTTCTTC. Translated: CASSFNSGQGPYNEQFF.

The genes are TRBV7-8 and TRBJ2-2; unclear D gene. This CDR3 contains 16 residues. Deletions cut 1 base from V and 1 base from J, with 10 bases between. Germline V gene sequence: CDR1 SGHVS, CDR2 FQNEAQ. The CDR3 reads CASSLVSRKNTGELFF. CDR3 DNA sequence: TGTGCCAGCAGCTTAGTTTCCCGGAAGAACACCGGGGAGCTGTTTTTT.

The gene calls are TRBV6-2 or TRBV6-3 and TRBJ1-1, with TRBD1 matching over 8 bases. CDR1 is MNHEY and CDR2 is SVGEGT in the germline V gene. The CDR3 length is 18 residues. The J segment lost 2 bases and the V segment lost 2 bases, leaving 13 bases of the junction unmatched. The CDR3 DNA follows: TGTGCCAGCAGTTACGTCCACGGACAGGGCGGGCTAAACACTGAAGCTTTCTTT. The encoded protein is CASSYVHGQGGLNTEAFF.

The V gene is TRBV28, the J gene TRBJ1-1; 12 positions agree with TRBD1. The junction had 10 bases not matched to a gene; V was cut back by 6 bases and J by 5 bases. Germline CDR1 is MDHEN and CDR2 is SYDVKM. The CDR3 loop spans 16 amino acids. The CDR3, as DNA: TGTGCCAGCAGCCGGGACAGGGGGCGTTTGAGGACTGAAGCTTTCTTT. Translated: CASSRDRGRLRTEAFF.

This clonotype was observed many times. The genes are TRBV7-2 and TRBJ2-1; tentatively, D is TRBD1 (5 bases). Germline V lookup: CDR1 SGHTA, CDR2 FQGNSA. The CDR3 runs to 16 residues. V was cut by 1 base and J by 2 bases, with 12 bases left in between. The CDR3 DNA sequence: TGTGCCAGCAGCTTAGAAGGGCCAGGGACCTACAATGAGCAGTTCTTC. Protein: CASSLEGPGTYNEQFF.

V gene TRBV5-6 combines with J gene TRBJ1-1; TRBD1 agrees at 7 bases. CDR1 is SGHDT, CDR2 YYEEEE, per germline. The V and J ends lost 1 base and 7 bases, in that order; junction bases with no gene match: 4. The CDR3 has 13 residues. DNA for the CDR3: TGTGCCAGCAGCTTGAGAAACAGGGGTGAAGCTTTCTTT. This gives the protein CASSLRNRGEAFF.

This rearrangement joins TRBV10-3 to TRBJ2-7, with no clear D. The ends were cut back, 9 bases at V and 2 bases at J, with 17 bases in the middle. The germline gives CDR1 ENHRY, CDR2 SYGVKD. This CDR3 comprises 14 residues. CDR3 sequence: CAIPGRSKAYEQYF. CDR3 DNA: TGTGCCATACCCGGCCGATCCAAGGCCTACGAGCAGTACTTC.

This clonotype was seen only a few times. The chain employs TRBV7-8 and TRBJ2-7; D ambiguous. Germline CDR1 SGHVS, CDR2 FQNEAQ. Trimming took off 0 bases at V and 0 bases at J, with 9 bases between the two ends. The CDR3 spans 15 residues. For the CDR3, the DNA is TGTGCCAGCAGCTTAGCGGGCATCAGCTCCTACGAGCAGTACTTC. It yields the protein CASSLAGISSYEQYF.